A selection of T cell receptor beta chains follows, all from one sample in a study of beta chain features in type 1 diabetes. Generated by immunoSEQ multiplex PCR, the TCRdb table keeps only in-frame clones and is missing some. Found here are roughly 230,000 clones, over 9.5% of them singletons; the top ten hold around 0.037%. The specimen sequenced was naive CD4+ T cells from blood. Receptors originate from a woman aged 18-29 years in good health. The CDR3 runs from the conserved cysteine through the conserved F or W. A D gene is named only where the DNA matches it firmly. Expanded clones get a size class; other rows say once, few or many, or leave the size out.

size	length	J	D	V	CDR3	DNA
-	15	TRBJ1-3	-	TRBV7-9	CASSFGGSSGNTIYF	TGTGCCAGCAGCTTTGGAGGAAGCTCTGGAAACACCATATATTTT
-	16	TRBJ2-1	TRBD2	TRBV19	CASNELGLAGGVEQFF	TGTGCCAGTAACGAACTGGGACTAGCGGGAGGAGTTGAGCAGTTCTTC
-	13	TRBJ2-7	-	TRBV5-1	CASSLGLNYEQYF	TGCGCCAGCAGCTTGGGACTCAACTACGAGCAGTACTTC
-	12	TRBJ1-5	-	TRBV28	CASSTGDQPQHF	TGTGCCAGCAGTACAGGTGATCAGCCCCAGCATTTT
-	15	TRBJ1-2	TRBD1	TRBV4-1	CASSQAGQGASGYTF	TGCGCCAGCAGCCAGGCAGGACAGGGGGCAAGTGGCTACACCTTC
-	14	TRBJ1-1	TRBD1	TRBV6-4	CASRADRTHTEAFF	TGTGCCAGCAGAGCGGACAGGACGCACACTGAAGCTTTCTTT
few	16	TRBJ2-5	TRBD2	TRBV7-8	CASSLVRGSGQETQYF	TGTGCCAGCAGCTTGGTGCGGGGGTCGGGGCAAGAGACCCAGTACTTC
few	14	TRBJ1-1	-	TRBV18	CASSRGRGNTEAFF	TGTGCCAGCTCACGAGGACGGGGGAACACTGAAGCTTTCTTT
few	14	TRBJ2-7	-	TRBV5-4	CASSLGQEVYEQYF	TGTGCCAGCAGCTTGGGACAGGAGGTCTACGAGCAGTACTTC
-	17	TRBJ2-3	-	TRBV28	CASSLSLRGARTDTQYF	TGTGCCAGCAGTTTGTCCCTACGCGGGGCGCGGACAGATACGCAGTATTTT
many	15	TRBJ2-3	-	TRBV9	CASSVDTISTDTQYF	TGTGCCAGCAGCGTAGACACGATTAGCACAGATACGCAGTATTTT
-	14	TRBJ1-1	TRBD1	TRBV7-3	CASSPQGANTEAFF	TGTGCCAGCAGCCCACAGGGGGCGAACACTGAAGCTTTCTTT
few	14	TRBJ1-1	TRBD1	TRBV12-5	CASGLGTGVTEAFF	TGTGCTAGTGGTTTGGGCACAGGGGTGACTGAAGCTTTCTTT
few	16	TRBJ1-2	-	TRBV23-1	CASSQSSVFWNYGYTF	TGCGCCAGCAGTCAATCCTCGGTTTTTTGGAACTATGGCTACACCTTC
few	13	TRBJ1-2	TRBD1	TRBV30	CAWSVRTGHGYTF	TGTGCCTGGAGTGTACGGACAGGCCATGGCTACACCTTC
-	15	TRBJ2-2	TRBD1	TRBV11-1	CASSHGTGETGELFF	TGTGCCAGCAGCCACGGAACAGGGGAAACCGGGGAGCTGTTTTTT
-	15	TRBJ1-2	TRBD1	TRBV7-8	CASSFLGQGNYGYTF	TGTGCCAGCAGCTTTCTGGGACAGGGGAACTATGGCTACACCTTC
-	16	TRBJ2-7	-	TRBV6-5	CASSYSSISSSYEQYF	TGTGCCAGCAGTTACTCCTCCATCTCTTCTTCCTACGAGCAGTACTTC